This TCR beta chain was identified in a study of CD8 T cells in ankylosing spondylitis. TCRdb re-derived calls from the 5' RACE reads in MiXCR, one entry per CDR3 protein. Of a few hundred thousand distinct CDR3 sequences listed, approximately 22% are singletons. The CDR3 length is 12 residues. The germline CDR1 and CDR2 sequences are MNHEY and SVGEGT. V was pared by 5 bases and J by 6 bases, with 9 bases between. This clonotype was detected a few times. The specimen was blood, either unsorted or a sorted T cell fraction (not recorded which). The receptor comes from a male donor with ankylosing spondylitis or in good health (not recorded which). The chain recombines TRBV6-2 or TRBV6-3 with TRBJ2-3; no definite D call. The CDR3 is CASSDPRDTQYF. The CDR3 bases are TGTGCCAGCAGTGACCCGCGCGATACGCAGTATTTT.